There are a few counts of the clone carrying this T cell receptor (beta chain). These data come from a study of cytomegalovirus exposure and HLA in healthy donors. Study information: The 550 to 800 first-cohort repertoires and the roughly 120 validation repertoires shared the same platform, a later analysis reported.

Repertoires were generated with immunoSEQ multiplex PCR, while TCRdb's copy carries only in-frame clones and drops some. Here the sample spans about 200,000 clones, around four fifths being singletons. V was trimmed by 6 bases and J by 5 bases, leaving 16 bases between them. CDR3 length equals 14 residues. Per germline, CDR1 SGHAT and CDR2 FQDESV (reference sequence). The receptor comes from a woman between 18 and 29 years old in good health and CMV-seronegative. V gene TRBV11-1 combines with J gene TRBJ1-1; D uncertain. The sequenced sample was PBMCs. The CDR3 sequence is CASSPGMIGTEAFF. The DNA for the CDR3 is TGTGCCAGCAGTCCGGGGATGATTGGGACTGAAGCTTTCTTT.